This TCR beta chain came from a study of human T cells and chemical hapten exposure. As for the study in general: The use of 2% DPC on about 2 cm by about 2 cm of upper inner arm skin constituted sensitization. Scalp application of diphenylcyclopropenone was performed weekly in patients across the entire roughly 23-week study.

The V gene end was trimmed by 8 bases and the J gene end by 6 bases; junction bases not matched to a gene: 9. The CDR3 covers 14 residues. From germline, CDR1 is MNHNY and CDR2 SVGAGI (reference sequence). TCRdb itself ran the RACE reads through MiXCR, one entry per CDR3 protein. This table holds under 450,000 distinct CDR3 sequences, roughly 6.3% found once. Time point defined: patch test 2, 6 weeks after DPC sensitization. Treatment indicated: therapeutic diphenylcyclopropenone sensitization with weekly scalp DPC. This clonotype was observed a handful of times. The source of this sequence is a woman aged 18-29 years with alopecia areata. Some clones in this sample may be carry-over from other donors' samples. The rearrangement uses TRBV6-6 and TRBJ1-5; 8 bases map to TRBD1. Sequenced material: whole blood, taken in connection with sensitization to the hapten diphenylcyclopropenone (DPC). DNA of the CDR3: TGTGCCAGCGATACACAGGGGGTCGGTCAGCCCCAGCATTTT. This encodes CASDTQGVGQPQHF.